One and the same sample provided the 30 T cell receptor beta chains below, sequenced in a study of blood T cells in healthy people across ages. It was with a sample-barcoded 5' primer and a J-beta primer mix that a second PCR of roughly 7 to 12 cycles was run. Via MiXCR, TCRdb re-called the 5' RACE reads, giving one row per CDR3 protein. The sample comprises around 1,100,000 distinct CDR3 sequences, roughly two fifths of which are singletons, and roughly 14% rests with the top ten. Specimen: blood. These receptors all stem from a young man in good health.

V usage is TRBV5-6 and J usage is TRBJ1-1; weak D call: TRBD1 (5 bases). Germline V gene lookup returns CDR1 SGHDT and CDR2 YYEEEE. The CDR3 sequence is 14 residues long. The V gene lost 4 bases and the J gene lost 1 base, with 11 bases spanning the gap. Here the CDR3 reads CASSTGQWNTEAFF. The CDR3 nucleotides read TGTGCCAGCAGCACCGGACAATGGAACACTGAAGCTTTCTTT.

This clonotype has only a few counts. The rearrangement joins TRBV27 to TRBJ1-6; 7 bases align to TRBD1. With 10 bases clipped from V and 5 bases from J, the junction kept 8 bases outside the gene matches. CDR3 length: 14 residues. Looked up from germline, CDR1 is MNHEY and CDR2 is SMNVEV (reference sequence). CDR3 residues: CATRTGGDNSPLHF. DNA for the CDR3: TGTGCCACGCGGACAGGCGGGGATAATTCACCCCTCCACTTT.

The chain links TRBV4-3 to TRBJ2-3; D gene ambiguous. V lost 0 bases and J lost 1, with 11 bases in between. Germline V gene sequence: CDR1 LGHNA, CDR2 YSLEER. CDR3 length: 16 amino acids. The CDR3 DNA sequence: TGCGCCAGCAGCCAAGATTGGCGTTCCCGCACAGATACGCAGTATTTT. It is translated as CASSQDWRSRTDTQYF.

The sample holds many counts of this clonotype. The chain recombines TRBV7-2 with TRBJ1-2; D ambiguous. This CDR3 contains 11 residues. Germline CDR1 reads SGHTA; CDR2 reads FQGNSA. The V end lost 6 bases, the J end lost 6 bases, and 8 bases lay between the germline ends. The CDR3 nucleotides are TGTGCCAGCAGTTTACGAGATGGCTACACCTTC. Translating it yields CASSLRDGYTF.

V is TRBV5-5 and J is TRBJ2-5; TRBD2 aligns across 9 bases. This CDR3 has 14 amino acids. CDR1 and CDR2 (germline): SGHKS, YYEKEE (reference sequence). J was trimmed by 5 bases and V by 4 bases; bases with no gene match: 6. The CDR3 sequence is CASSLRGGWETQYF. DNA of the CDR3: TGTGCCAGCAGCCTGCGGGGGGGTTGGGAGACCCAGTACTTC.

V usage is TRBV20-1 and J usage is TRBJ2-1, with D possibly matching TRBD2 (5 bases). The DNA end favors TRBJ2-7, so the J call may be wrong. The CDR3 loop spans 15 amino acids. From germline, CDR1 is DFQATT and CDR2 SNEGSKA (reference sequence). CDR3 sequence (DNA): TGCAGTGCTAGAGATGGCCTAGCCCAAAACAATGAGCAGTACTTC. The encoded protein is CSARDGLAQNNEQYF.

The rearrangement joins TRBV5-1 to TRBJ1-1, with D unclear. The CDR3 is 18 amino acids. Germline V CDR1 and CDR2: SGHRS, YFSETQ. V was shortened by 4 bases and J by 0 bases, with 22 bases between the two germline ends. DNA of the CDR3: TGCGCCAGCAGCCCAATACCGGGTTTGATGACACTGAACACTGAAGCTTTCTTT. Its translation: CASSPIPGLMTLNTEAFF.

This clonotype has more than one count but fewer than ten. The chain combines TRBV7-2 with TRBJ2-5; D not certain. Germline V CDR1 and CDR2: SGHTA, FQGNSA. This CDR3 comprises 14 residues. V was pared by 5 bases and J by 0 bases, with 10 bases between. The CDR3 nucleotides read TGTGCCAGCAGCGTGATCACGTACCAAGAGACCCAGTACTTC. Protein product: CASSVITYQETQYF.

This rearrangement joins TRBV7-2 to TRBJ2-1, with TRBD2 matching 12 bases. TRBJ2-7 explains the end of the DNA better; the J call may be wrong. The CDR3 sequence is 16 residues long. Germline assignment: CDR1 SGHTA and CDR2 FQGNSA. The CDR3 here is CASSFWTSGKYNEQYF. CDR3 nucleotides: TGTGCCAGCAGCTTCTGGACTAGCGGGAAGTACAATGAGCAGTACTTC.

The chain carries TRBV18 and TRBJ2-1; no clear D. The end of the DNA aligns better with TRBJ2-7, so the J call may be wrong. Germline CDR1 is KGHSH and CDR2 is LQKENI. This CDR3 is 16 amino acids long. The CDR3 loop reads CASSPRRQPPYNEQYF. The DNA of the CDR3 is TGTGCCAGCTCACCACGCCGGCAACCCCCCTACAATGAGCAGTACTTC.

The rearrangement uses TRBV12-3 or TRBV12-4 and TRBJ2-3; maybe TRBD1 (6 bases). Trimming stripped 5 bases from V and 0 bases from J, with 12 bases between. This CDR3 has 15 amino acids. CDR3 loop: CASSADRTSTDTQYF. CDR3 DNA: TGTGCCAGCAGTGCGGACAGAACTAGCACAGATACGCAGTATTTT.

The chain uses TRBV28 and TRBJ2-4, with D possibly being TRBD1 or TRBD2 (5 bases each). This CDR3 is built from 15 residues. Germline CDR1 is MDHEN and CDR2 is SYDVKM. V was cut by 3 bases and J by 8 bases, with 17 bases left in between. The CDR3 spells CASSLMGVKGDIQYF. In DNA form, the CDR3 reads TGTGCCAGCAGTTTGATGGGGGTAAAAGGGGACATTCAGTACTTC.

The chain links TRBV30 to TRBJ2-7; TRBD2 matches 8 bases. Germline V lookup: CDR1 GTSNPN, CDR2 SVGIG (reference sequence). This CDR3 contains 16 residues. V shed 0 bases, J shed 0 bases, and the junction held 7 bases outside the gene matches. The CDR3 loop is CAWSVPGGRSSYEQYF. In DNA, the CDR3 is TGTGCCTGGAGTGTACCCGGCGGGAGGAGCTCCTACGAGCAGTACTTC.

The table lists this clonotype with many counts. The gene calls are TRBV6-5 and TRBJ2-1; a possible D gene is TRBD1 (5 bases). Trimming cost V 6 bases and J 9 bases, with 12 bases left between them. There are 12 residues in the CDR3. Germline CDR1 reads MNHEY; CDR2 reads SVGAGI. The CDR3 region is CASSPRRGEQFF. The CDR3 DNA reads TGTGCCAGCAGCCCCCGTAGGGGTGAGCAGTTCTTC.

This clonotype occurred a few times. The chain joins TRBV6-1 to TRBJ2-1, with 9 bases that match TRBD1. V lost 6 bases to trimming and J lost 7 bases; unmatched junction nucleotides: 10. The germline gives CDR1 MNHNS, CDR2 SASEGT. This CDR3 spans 15 amino acids. CDR3 DNA sequence: TGTGCCAGCAGAAGGGACAGGGACTTTTGGAATGAGCAGTTCTTC. Protein sequence: CASRRDRDFWNEQFF.

The V and J genes are TRBV12-3 or TRBV12-4 and TRBJ2-5, with a weak D call TRBD1 (7 bases). This CDR3 region has 15 residues. The V and J ends lost 3 bases and 3 bases respectively, with 14 bases between them. For the CDR3, the DNA is TGTGCCAGCAGTTTCTGGAGGGGGCGGGAAGAGACCCAGTACTTC. Amino acid sequence: CASSFWRGREETQYF.

In the case of this clonotype: The conserved phenylalanine or tryptophan normally closing the CDR3 is absent here, so this likely arose from a read error. V is TRBV6-1 and J is TRBJ1-2; TRBD1 matches 7 bases. Germline CDR1 and CDR2: MNHNS and SASEGT. V lost 3 bases to trimming and J lost 7 bases; unmatched junction nucleotides: 8. The CDR3 extends over 14 amino acids. This CDR3 is CASSEQYRGRGYTL. CDR3 DNA: TGTGCCAGCAGTGAGCAATACAGGGGCCGTGGCTACACCCTC.

This clonotype has at least ten counts. The rearrangement uses TRBV6-2 or TRBV6-3 and TRBJ2-7; D gene uncertain. The J call may be wrong; the DNA end is better matched by TRBJ2-5. The CDR3 spans 13 residues. Germline V gene data show CDR1 as MNHEY and CDR2 as SVGEGT. CDR3 sequence reads: CASSYSRGETQYF. As DNA, the CDR3 is TGTGCCAGCAGTTACTCGCGCGGTGAGACCCAGTACTTC.

Worth noting for this clonotype: Mismatch with germline at one junction end may stem from a read error. The chain combines TRBV7-9 with TRBJ2-3, with TRBD2 as a possible D gene (7 bases). CDR3 size: 15 residues. Germline assignment: CDR1 SEHNR and CDR2 FQNEAQ (reference sequence). The CDR3 DNA reads as TGTGCCAGCAGCTTATCGGCGGGGGACACAGAGACGCAGTATTTT. Its translation is CASSLSAGDTETQYF. The full variable domain, with the rest looked up from reference TRBV7-9 and TRBJ2-3, is DTGVSQNPRHKITKRGQNVTFRCDPISEHNRLYWYRQTLGQGPEFLTYFQNEAQLEKSRLLSDRFSAERPKGSFSTLEIQRTEQGDSAMYLCASSLSAGDTETQYFGPGTRLTVL.

This chain uses TRBV7-9 with TRBJ1-2; D is possibly TRBD1 (5 bases). The CDR3 has 12 amino acids. Trimming pared 5 bases from V and 9 bases from J, leaving 13 bases between. The germline V gene encodes CDR1 SEHNR and CDR2 FQNEAQ (reference sequence). The CDR3 loop reads CASSPNRNSYTF. The CDR3 DNA reads as TGTGCCAGCAGCCCCAACAGGAATAGCTACACCTTC.

The rearrangement joins TRBV20-1 to TRBJ2-3, with TRBD2 identical over 11 bases. Germline lookup yields CDR1 DFQATT and CDR2 SNEGSKA (reference sequence). This CDR3 region has 16 residues. Germline trimming cut 3 bases from V and 2 bases from J; bases unmatched to any gene: 7. The CDR3 spells CSASPTSGGLTDTQYF. In DNA form, the CDR3 reads TGCAGTGCTAGTCCCACTAGCGGGGGCCTCACAGATACGCAGTATTTT.

The chain is built from TRBV4-2 and TRBJ2-1; 8 nucleotides match TRBD2. Germline loops: CDR1 LGHNA, CDR2 YNFKEQ. V lost 1 base, J lost 6 bases, and 8 bases stayed unmatched. This CDR3 is built from 16 residues. The CDR3 sequence is CASSQGTGGAFNEQFF. In DNA form, the CDR3 reads TGTGCCAGCAGCCAAGGTACGGGGGGGGCCTTCAATGAGCAGTTCTTC.

The chain recombines TRBV12-3 or TRBV12-4 with TRBJ2-3; D may be TRBD1 (5 bases). V lost 1 base and J lost 6, with 14 bases in between. CDR3 length: 15 residues. The DNA of the CDR3 is TGTGCCAGCAGTTTAGGGGGCAGCATAGGTGATACGCAGTATTTT. Protein product: CASSLGGSIGDTQYF.

This clonotype has only a few counts. CDR3 in amino acids: CASSPRKTGLRKLFF. CDR3 in DNA: TGTGCCAGCAGCCCTCGGAAGACAGGGCTGAGGAAACTGTTTTTT. J is TRBJ1-4 and V is TRBV7-9; 7 nucleotides agree with TRBD1. CDR1 and CDR2 from the germline V gene are SEHNR and FQNEAQ (reference sequence). The CDR3 spans 15 residues. Trimming removed 5 bases from V and 11 bases from J; junction bases left unmatched: 14.

V gene TRBV6-2 or TRBV6-3 combines with J gene TRBJ2-3; D is possibly TRBD1 (5 bases). The V gene lost 7 bases and the J gene lost 0 bases, with 14 bases spanning the gap. The CDR3 covers 15 residues. The germline V gene encodes CDR1 MNHEY and CDR2 SVGEGT. The CDR3 region has the DNA TGTGCCAGCACTCGGGCGACAGTGAGCACAGATACGCAGTATTTT. It yields the protein CASTRATVSTDTQYF.

This sequence joins TRBV12-3 or TRBV12-4 and TRBJ2-3, with D hard to call. The CDR3 is 19 residues long. V lost 5 bases and J 0 bases, leaving 24 bases between the germline ends. The CDR3 is CASSPKWINSTPSTDTQYF. The CDR3 DNA reads as TGTGCCAGCAGTCCCAAATGGATCAATAGCACTCCTAGCACAGATACGCAGTATTTT.

The chain is built from TRBV29-1 and TRBJ2-3; D unclear. The CDR3 extends over 11 amino acids. CDR1 and CDR2 from the germline V gene are SQVTM and ANQGSEA. The ends were cut back, 4 bases at V and 5 bases at J, with 7 bases in the middle. The DNA for the CDR3 is TGCAGCGTTGTACTCCTAGATACGCAGTATTTT. This translates into CSVVLLDTQYF.

The chain carries TRBV5-1 and TRBJ2-1, with 8 bases lining up with TRBD2. V lost 2 bases and J lost 0; bases outside the gene matches: 7. Germline values: CDR1 SGHRS, CDR2 YFSETQ. The CDR3 spans 17 residues. CDR3 protein: CASSFSSGSLSYNEQFF. The CDR3 DNA reads TGCGCCAGCAGCTTTTCCAGCGGGAGTCTCTCCTACAATGAGCAGTTCTTC.

This clonotype was counted between two and nine times. The V call is TRBV12-3 or TRBV12-4, the J call TRBJ1-1; D ambiguous. Between the trimmed V and J ends, which lost 5 bases and 3 bases, there was a span of 16 bases. The CDR3 runs 15 residues. The DNA of the CDR3 is TGTGCCAGCAGTACTCGACCGGCTGGGGACACTGAAGCTTTCTTT. Protein product: CASSTRPAGDTEAFF.

This chain joins TRBV4-1 and TRBJ1-1; the match to TRBD1 covers 7 bases. The CDR3 covers 14 residues. Trimming removed 2 bases from V and 1 base from J; junction bases left unmatched: 1. Per germline, CDR1 MGHRA and CDR2 YSYEKL. The CDR3 bases are TGCGCCAGCAGCCAAAGACAGGGGAACACTGAAGCTTTCTTT. Translating it yields CASSQRQGNTEAFF.